The following is a TCR beta chain sequence with its context. Its antigen is undetermined. This sample is drawn from a study of cytomegalovirus exposure and HLA in healthy donors. Study-wide results and limits: 16,951 TCR beta sequences were associated with HLA alleles at 0.05 false discovery rate in a later analysis. In vitro data verified a few CMV-associated chains as specific for CMV antigens.

PCR was performed using 60 Vbeta and 13 Jbeta primers. Measured with immunoSEQ multiplex PCR; TCRdb has only the in-frame clones, and not every one. The table lists about 130,000 clones, roughly 82% of them singletons. CDR3 length equals 13 residues. Germline V gene sequence: CDR1 SNHLY, CDR2 FYNNEI. The germline V and J ends were trimmed by 10 bases and 9 bases, with 16 bases remaining between them. The sequencing input was PBMCs. J is TRBJ1-6 and V is TRBV2, with D tentatively TRBD1 (5 bases). The source of this sequence is a man younger than 40 in good health and CMV-seronegative. The CDR3 DNA sequence: TGTGCCAAATGGAGGGGCCGCCGTTCACCCCTCCACTTT. It translates to CAKWRGRRSPLHF.